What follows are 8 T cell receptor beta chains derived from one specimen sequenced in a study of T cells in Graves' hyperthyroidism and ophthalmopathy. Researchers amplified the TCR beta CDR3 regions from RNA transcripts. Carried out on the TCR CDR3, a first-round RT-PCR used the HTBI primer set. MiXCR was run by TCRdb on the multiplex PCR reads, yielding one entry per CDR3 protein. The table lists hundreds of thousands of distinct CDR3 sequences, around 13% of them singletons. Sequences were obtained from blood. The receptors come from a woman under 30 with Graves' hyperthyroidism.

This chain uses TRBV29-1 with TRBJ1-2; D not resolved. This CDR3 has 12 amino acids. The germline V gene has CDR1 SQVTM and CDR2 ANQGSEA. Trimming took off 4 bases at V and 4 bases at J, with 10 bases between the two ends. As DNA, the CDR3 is TGCAGCGTTGGAGGAGGGAGCTATGGCTACACCTTC. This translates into CSVGGGSYGYTF.

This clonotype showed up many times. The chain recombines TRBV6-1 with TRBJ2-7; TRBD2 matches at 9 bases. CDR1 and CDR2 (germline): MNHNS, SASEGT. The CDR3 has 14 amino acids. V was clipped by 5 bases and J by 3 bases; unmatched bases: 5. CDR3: CASSFNSGSYEQYF. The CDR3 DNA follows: TGTGCCAGCAGTTTCAATAGCGGGAGCTACGAGCAGTACTTC.

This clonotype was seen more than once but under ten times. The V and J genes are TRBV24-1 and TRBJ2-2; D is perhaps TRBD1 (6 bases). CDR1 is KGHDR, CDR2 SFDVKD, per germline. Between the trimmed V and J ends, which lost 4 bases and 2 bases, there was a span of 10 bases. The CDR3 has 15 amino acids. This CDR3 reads CATSEPGVNTGELFF. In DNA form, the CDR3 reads TGTGCCACCAGTGAGCCAGGGGTAAACACCGGGGAGCTGTTTTTT.

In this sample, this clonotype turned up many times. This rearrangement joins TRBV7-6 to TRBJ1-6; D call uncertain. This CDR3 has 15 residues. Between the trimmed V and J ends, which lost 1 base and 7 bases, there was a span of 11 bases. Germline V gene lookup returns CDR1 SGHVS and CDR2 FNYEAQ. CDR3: CASSLGRGGNSPLHF. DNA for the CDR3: TGTGCCAGCAGCTTAGGCCGCGGTGGGAATTCACCCCTCCACTTT. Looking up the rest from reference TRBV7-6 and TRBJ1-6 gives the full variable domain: GAGVSQSPRYKVTKRGQDVALRCDPISGHVSLYWYRQALGQGPEFLTYFNYEAQQDKSGLPNDRFSAERPEGSISTLTIQRTEQRDSAMYRCASSLGRGGNSPLHFGNGTRLTVT.

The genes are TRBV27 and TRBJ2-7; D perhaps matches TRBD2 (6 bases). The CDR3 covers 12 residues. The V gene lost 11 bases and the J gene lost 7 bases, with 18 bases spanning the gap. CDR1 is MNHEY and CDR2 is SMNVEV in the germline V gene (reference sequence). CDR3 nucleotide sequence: TGTGCCGGCGGCCTTATAGGGAGGGAGCAGTACTTC. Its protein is CAGGLIGREQYF.

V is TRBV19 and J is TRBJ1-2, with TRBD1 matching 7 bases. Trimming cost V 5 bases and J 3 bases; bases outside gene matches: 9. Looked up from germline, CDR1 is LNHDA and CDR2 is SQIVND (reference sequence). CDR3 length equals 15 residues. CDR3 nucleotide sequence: TGTGCCAGTAGTCTTGCGGACAGGAGGCACTATGGCTACACCTTC. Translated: CASSLADRRHYGYTF. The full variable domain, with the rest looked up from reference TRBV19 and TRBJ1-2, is DGGITQSPKYLFRKEGQNVTLSCEQNLNHDAMYWYRQDPGQGLRLIYYSQIVNDFQKGDIAEGYSVSREKKESFPLTVTSAQKNPTAFYLCASSLADRRHYGYTFGSGTRLTVV.

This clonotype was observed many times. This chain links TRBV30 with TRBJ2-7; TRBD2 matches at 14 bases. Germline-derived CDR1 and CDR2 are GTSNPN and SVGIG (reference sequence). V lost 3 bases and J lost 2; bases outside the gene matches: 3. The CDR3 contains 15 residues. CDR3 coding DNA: TGTGCCTGGAGCGGGACTAGCGGGAGCGCCTACGAGCAGTACTTC. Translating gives CAWSGTSGSAYEQYF.

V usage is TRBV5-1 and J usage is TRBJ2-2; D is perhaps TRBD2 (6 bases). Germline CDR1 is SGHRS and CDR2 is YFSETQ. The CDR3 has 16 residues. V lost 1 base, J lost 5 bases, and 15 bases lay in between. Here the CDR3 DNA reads TGCGCCAGCAGCTTGCTGGTGGGGGGAAGAACCGGGGAGCTGTTTTTT. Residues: CASSLLVGGRTGELFF.